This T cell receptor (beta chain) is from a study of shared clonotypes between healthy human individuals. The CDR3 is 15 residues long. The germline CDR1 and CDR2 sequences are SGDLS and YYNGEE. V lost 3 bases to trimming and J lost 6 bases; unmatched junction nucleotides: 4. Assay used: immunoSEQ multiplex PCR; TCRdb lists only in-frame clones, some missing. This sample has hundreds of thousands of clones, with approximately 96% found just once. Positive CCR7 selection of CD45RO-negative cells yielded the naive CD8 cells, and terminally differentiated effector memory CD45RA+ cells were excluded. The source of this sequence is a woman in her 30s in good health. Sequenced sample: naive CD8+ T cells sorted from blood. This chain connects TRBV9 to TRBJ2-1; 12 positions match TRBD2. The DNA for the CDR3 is TGTGCCAGCAGCGGACTAGCGGGAGATATCAATGAGCAGTTCTTC. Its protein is CASSGLAGDINEQFF.